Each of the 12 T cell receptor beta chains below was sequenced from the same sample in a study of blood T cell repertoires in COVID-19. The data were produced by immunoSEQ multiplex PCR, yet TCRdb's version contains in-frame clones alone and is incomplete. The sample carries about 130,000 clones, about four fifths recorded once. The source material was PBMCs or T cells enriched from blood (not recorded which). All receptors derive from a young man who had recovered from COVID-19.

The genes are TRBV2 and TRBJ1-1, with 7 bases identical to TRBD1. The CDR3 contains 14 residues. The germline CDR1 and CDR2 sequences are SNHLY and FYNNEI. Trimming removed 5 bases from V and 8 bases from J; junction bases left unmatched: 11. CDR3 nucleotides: TGTGCCAGCAGTACGGGGACAGTAAGACCGGAAGCTTTCTTT. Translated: CASSTGTVRPEAFF.

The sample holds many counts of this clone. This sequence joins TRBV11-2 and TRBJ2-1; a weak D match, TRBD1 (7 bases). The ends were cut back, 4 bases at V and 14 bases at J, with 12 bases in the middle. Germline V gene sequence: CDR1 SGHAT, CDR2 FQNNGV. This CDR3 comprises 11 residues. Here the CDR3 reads CASSSSRGEFF. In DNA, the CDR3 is TGTGCCAGCAGCTCAAGCAGGGGGGAGTTCTTC.

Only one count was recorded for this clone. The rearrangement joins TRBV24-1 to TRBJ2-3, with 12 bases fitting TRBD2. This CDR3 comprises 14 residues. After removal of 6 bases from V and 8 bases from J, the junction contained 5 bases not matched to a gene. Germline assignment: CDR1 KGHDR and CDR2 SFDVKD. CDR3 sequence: CATSLAGGPGTQYF. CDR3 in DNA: TGTGCCACCAGTCTAGCGGGAGGGCCAGGTACGCAGTATTTT.

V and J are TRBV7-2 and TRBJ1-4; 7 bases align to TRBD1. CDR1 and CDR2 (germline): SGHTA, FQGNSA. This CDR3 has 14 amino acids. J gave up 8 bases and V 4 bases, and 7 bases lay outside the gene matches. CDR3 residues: CASSSTGVSEKLFF. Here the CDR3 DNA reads TGTGCCAGCAGCTCCACAGGGGTGAGCGAAAAACTGTTTTTT.

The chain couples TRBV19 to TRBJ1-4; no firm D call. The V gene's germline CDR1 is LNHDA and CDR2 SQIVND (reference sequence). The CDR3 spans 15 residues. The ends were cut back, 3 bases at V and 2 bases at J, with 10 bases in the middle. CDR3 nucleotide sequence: TGTGCCAGTAGTATGGGCGGGTATACTAATGAAAAACTGTTTTTT. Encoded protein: CASSMGGYTNEKLFF.

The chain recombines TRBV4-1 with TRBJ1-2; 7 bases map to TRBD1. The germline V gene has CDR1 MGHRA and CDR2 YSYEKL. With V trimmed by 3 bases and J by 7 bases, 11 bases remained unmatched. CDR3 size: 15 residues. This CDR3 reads CASSQTHDRAPGYTF. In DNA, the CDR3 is TGCGCCAGCAGCCAGACCCATGACAGGGCGCCTGGCTACACCTTC.

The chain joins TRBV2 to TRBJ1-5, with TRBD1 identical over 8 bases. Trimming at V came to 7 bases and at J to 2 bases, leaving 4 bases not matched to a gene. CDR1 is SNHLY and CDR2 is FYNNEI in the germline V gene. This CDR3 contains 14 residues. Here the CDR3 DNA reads TGTGCCAGCAACGGACAGGGCCGCAATCAGCCCCAGCATTTT. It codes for CASNGQGRNQPQHF.

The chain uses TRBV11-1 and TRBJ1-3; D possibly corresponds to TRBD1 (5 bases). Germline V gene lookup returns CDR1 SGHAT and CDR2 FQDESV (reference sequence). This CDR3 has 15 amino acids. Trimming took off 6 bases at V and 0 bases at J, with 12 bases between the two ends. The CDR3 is CASSYTGSSGNTIYF. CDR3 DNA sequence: TGTGCCAGCAGTTATACAGGAAGCTCTGGAAACACCATATATTTT.

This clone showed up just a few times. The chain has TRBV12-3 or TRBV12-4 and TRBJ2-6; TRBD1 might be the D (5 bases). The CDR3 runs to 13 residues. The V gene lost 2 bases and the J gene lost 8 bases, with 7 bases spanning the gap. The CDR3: CASSLSGPNVLTF. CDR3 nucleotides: TGTGCCAGCAGTTTATCAGGGCCCAACGTCCTGACTTTC.

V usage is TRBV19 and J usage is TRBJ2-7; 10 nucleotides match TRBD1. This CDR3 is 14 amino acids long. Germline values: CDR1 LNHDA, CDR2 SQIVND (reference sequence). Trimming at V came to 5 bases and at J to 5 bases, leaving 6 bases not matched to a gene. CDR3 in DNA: TGTGCCAGTAGTCCCCGACAGGGGGCGGACGAGCAGTACTTC. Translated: CASSPRQGADEQYF.

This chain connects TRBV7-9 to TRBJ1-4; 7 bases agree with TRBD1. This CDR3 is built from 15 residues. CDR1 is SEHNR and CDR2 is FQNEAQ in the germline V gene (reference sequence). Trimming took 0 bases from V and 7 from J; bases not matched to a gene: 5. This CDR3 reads CASSLAAGGGEKLFF. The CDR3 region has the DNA TGTGCCAGCAGCTTAGCGGCAGGGGGAGGTGAAAAACTGTTTTTT.

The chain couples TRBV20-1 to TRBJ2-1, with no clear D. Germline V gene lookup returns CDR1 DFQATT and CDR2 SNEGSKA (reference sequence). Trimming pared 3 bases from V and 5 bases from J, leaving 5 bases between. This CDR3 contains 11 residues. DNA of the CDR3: TGCAGTGCTAGGTCTAACAATGAGCAGTTCTTC. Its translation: CSARSNNEQFF.